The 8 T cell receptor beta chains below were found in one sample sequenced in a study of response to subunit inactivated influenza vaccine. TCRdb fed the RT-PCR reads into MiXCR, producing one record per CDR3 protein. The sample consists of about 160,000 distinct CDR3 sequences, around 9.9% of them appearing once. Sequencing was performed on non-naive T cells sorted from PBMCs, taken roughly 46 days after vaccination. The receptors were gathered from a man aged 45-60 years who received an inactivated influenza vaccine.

The chain's CDR3 is CSVEDPSPGGVLNTEAFF. The DNA for the CDR3 is TGCAGCGTTGAAGATCCCTCCCCAGGGGGGGTCCTGAACACTGAAGCTTTCTTT. V usage is TRBV29-1 and J usage is TRBJ1-1; 7 bases are shared with TRBD1. The CDR3 loop spans 18 amino acids. The trim removed 0 bases at V and 0 bases at J, leaving 13 bases unmatched. Germline lookup yields CDR1 SQVTM and CDR2 ANQGSEA.

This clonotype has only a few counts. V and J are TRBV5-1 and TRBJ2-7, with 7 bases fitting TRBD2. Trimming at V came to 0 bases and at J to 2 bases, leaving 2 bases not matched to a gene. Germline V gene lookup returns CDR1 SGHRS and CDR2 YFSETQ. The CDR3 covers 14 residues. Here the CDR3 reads CASSLGSGAYEQYF. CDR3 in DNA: TGCGCCAGCAGCTTGGGGAGCGGGGCCTACGAGCAGTACTTC.

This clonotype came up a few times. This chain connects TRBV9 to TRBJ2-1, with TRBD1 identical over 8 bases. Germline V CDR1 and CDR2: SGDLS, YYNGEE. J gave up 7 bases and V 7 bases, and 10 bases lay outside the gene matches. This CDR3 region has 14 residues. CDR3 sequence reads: CASGDRSPANEQFF. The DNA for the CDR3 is TGTGCCAGCGGGGACAGGTCGCCCGCGAATGAGCAGTTCTTC.

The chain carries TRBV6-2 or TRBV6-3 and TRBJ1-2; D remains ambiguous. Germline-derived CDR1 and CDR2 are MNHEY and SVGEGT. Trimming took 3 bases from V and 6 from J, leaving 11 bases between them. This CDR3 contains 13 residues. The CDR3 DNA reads TGTGCCAGCAGTTATTTTGGTCAGGATGGCTACACCTTC. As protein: CASSYFGQDGYTF.

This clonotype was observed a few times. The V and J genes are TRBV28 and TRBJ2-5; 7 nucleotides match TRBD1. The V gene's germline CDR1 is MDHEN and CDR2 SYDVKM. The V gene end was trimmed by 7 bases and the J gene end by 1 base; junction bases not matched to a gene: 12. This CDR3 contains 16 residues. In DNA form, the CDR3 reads TGTGCCAGCAAAGAATCCCGGACAGGACTCCAAGAGACCCAGTACTTC. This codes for CASKESRTGLQETQYF.

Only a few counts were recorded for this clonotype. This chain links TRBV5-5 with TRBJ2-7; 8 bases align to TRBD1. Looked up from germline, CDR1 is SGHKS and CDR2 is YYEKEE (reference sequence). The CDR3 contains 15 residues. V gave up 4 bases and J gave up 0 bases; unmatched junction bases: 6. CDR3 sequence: CASSQGQVRSYEQYF. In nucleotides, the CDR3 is TGTGCCAGCAGCCAGGGACAGGTGCGCTCCTACGAGCAGTACTTC.

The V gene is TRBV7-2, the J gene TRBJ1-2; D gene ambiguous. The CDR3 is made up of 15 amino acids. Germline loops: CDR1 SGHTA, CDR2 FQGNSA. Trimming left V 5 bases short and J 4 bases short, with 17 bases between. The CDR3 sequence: CASSPAVGEGYGYTF. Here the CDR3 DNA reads TGTGCCAGCAGCCCCGCCGTGGGTGAGGGCTATGGCTACACCTTC.

Here the CDR3 DNA reads TGCAGCGTACAGGACTATAAAAATGAGCAGTTCTTC. It codes for CSVQDYKNEQFF. This sequence joins TRBV29-1 and TRBJ2-1; maybe TRBD2 (6 bases). CDR3 length: 12 amino acids. CDR1 and CDR2 (germline): SQVTM, ANQGSEA. The germline V and J ends were trimmed by 6 bases and 7 bases, with 13 bases remaining between them.